Shown below are 6 T cell receptor beta chains from a single sample sequenced in a study of control samples from healthy donors and cancer patients. Data came from immunoSEQ multiplex PCR; TCRdb stores just in-frame clones and leaves some out. This table has approximately 150,000 clones, about 89% appearing once. Sequenced sample: blood. These receptor sequences come from a man aged 25 to 40 in good health.

This clone showed up just a few times. The chain's CDR3 is CASSRDTYEQYF. The CDR3 DNA reads as TGTGCCAGCAGCCGGGACACCTACGAGCAGTACTTC. V gene TRBV5-5 combines with J gene TRBJ2-7, with a weak D call TRBD1 (6 bases). The CDR3 runs to 12 residues. Germline lookup yields CDR1 SGHKS and CDR2 YYEKEE (reference sequence). Trimming removed 4 bases from V and 2 bases from J, with 7 bases in between.

Concerning this clone itself: In the same sample, other DNA sequences code for this CDR3. This chain connects TRBV5-6 to TRBJ2-7, with D uncertain. Germline V lookup: CDR1 SGHDT, CDR2 YYEEEE. CDR3 size: 14 residues. Deletions cut 0 bases from V and 2 bases from J, with 9 bases between. CDR3 nucleotide sequence: TGTGCCAGCAGCTTGGGGTCGGTCACCTACGAGCAGTACTTC. This sequence encodes CASSLGSVTYEQYF.

The J gene is TRBJ2-3, the V gene TRBV3-1 (or the pseudogene TRBV3-2); 9 nucleotides match TRBD2. The CDR3 spans 16 residues. Germline V gene sequence: CDR1 LGHDT, CDR2 YNNKEL (reference sequence). The trim removed 0 bases at V and 4 bases at J, leaving 5 bases unmatched. The CDR3 sequence: CASSQDELAGSDTQYF. CDR3 DNA sequence: TGTGCCAGCAGCCAAGATGAGCTAGCGGGATCAGATACGCAGTATTTT.

V gene TRBV7-2 combines with J gene TRBJ1-5; D gene unclear. Per the germline V gene, CDR1 is SGHTA and CDR2 is FQGNSA. The V gene lost 0 bases and the J gene lost 7 bases, with 4 bases spanning the gap. This CDR3 is built from 12 residues. CDR3 region: CASSLAAQPQHF. The CDR3 nucleotides read TGTGCCAGCAGCTTAGCTGCACAGCCCCAGCATTTT.

Written as DNA, the CDR3 is TGTGCCAGCTCATCCGGCTCCTCTGGAAACACCATATATTTT. Translating gives CASSSGSSGNTIYF. The rearrangement joins TRBV18 to TRBJ1-3; D unresolved. The CDR3 contains 14 residues. With 5 bases removed from V and 0 bases from J, the gap between germline ends came to 8 bases. Germline V gene lookup returns CDR1 KGHSH and CDR2 LQKENI.

The chain employs TRBV6-6 and TRBJ2-7; 7 bases are shared with TRBD1. The CDR3 totals 15 residues. CDR1 is MNHNY, CDR2 SVGAGI, per germline (reference sequence). The V gene end was trimmed by 6 bases and the J gene end by 1 base; junction bases not matched to a gene: 9. The CDR3 spells CASRDPEGQSYEQYF. CDR3 sequence (DNA): TGTGCCAGCAGAGATCCCGAGGGACAGTCCTACGAGCAGTACTTC.